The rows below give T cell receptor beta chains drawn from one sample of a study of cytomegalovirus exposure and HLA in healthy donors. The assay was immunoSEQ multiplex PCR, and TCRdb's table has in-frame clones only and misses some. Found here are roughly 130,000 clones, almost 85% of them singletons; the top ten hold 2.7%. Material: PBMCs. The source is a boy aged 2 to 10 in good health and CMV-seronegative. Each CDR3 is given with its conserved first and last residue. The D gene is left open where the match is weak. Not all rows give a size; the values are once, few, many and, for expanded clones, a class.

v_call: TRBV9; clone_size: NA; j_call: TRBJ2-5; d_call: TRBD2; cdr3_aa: CASSVGGTSGSETQYF
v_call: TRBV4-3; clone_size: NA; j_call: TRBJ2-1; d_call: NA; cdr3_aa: CASSQAQAGHSYNEQFF
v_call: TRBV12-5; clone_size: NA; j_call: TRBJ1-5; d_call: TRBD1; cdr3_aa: CASGATGGVGNQPQHF
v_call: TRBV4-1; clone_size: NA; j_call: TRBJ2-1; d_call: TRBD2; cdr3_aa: CASSQVAGSTIYEQFF
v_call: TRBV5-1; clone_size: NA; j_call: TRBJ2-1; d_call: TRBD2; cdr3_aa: CASNPALSGSHEQFF
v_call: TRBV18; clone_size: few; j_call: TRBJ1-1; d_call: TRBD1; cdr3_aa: CASSPTTGDTEAFF
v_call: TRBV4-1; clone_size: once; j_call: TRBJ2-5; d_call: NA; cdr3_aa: CASSLGGGRGLETQYF
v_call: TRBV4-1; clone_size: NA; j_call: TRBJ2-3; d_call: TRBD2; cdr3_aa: CASSQAGLAGRDTQYF
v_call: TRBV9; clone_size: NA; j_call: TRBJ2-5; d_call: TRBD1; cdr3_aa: CASSVSAGGRETQYF
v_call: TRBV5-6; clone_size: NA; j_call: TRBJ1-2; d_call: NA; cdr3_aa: CASSFGDLNYGYTF
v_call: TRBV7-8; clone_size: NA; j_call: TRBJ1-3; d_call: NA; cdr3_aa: CASSFSQGSGNTIYF
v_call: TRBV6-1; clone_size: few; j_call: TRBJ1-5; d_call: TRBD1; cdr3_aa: CASMGQINQPQHF
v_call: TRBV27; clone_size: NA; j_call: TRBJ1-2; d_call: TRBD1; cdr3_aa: CASSLTGTGFYGYTF
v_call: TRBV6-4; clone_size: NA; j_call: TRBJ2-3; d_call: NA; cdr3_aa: CASSASVADTDTQYF
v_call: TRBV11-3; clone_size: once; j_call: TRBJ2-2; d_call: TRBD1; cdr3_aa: CASSSRTGAKAGELFF
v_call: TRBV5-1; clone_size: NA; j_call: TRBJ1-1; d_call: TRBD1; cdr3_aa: CASSAQGARTEAFF
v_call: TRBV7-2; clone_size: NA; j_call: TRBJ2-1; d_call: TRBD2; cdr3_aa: CASSPTGLAGGEFF
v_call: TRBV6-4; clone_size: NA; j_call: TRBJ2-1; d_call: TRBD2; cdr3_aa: CASSEGAGNYNEQFF
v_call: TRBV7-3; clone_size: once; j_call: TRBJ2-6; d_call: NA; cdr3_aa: CASSLGPSGANVLTF